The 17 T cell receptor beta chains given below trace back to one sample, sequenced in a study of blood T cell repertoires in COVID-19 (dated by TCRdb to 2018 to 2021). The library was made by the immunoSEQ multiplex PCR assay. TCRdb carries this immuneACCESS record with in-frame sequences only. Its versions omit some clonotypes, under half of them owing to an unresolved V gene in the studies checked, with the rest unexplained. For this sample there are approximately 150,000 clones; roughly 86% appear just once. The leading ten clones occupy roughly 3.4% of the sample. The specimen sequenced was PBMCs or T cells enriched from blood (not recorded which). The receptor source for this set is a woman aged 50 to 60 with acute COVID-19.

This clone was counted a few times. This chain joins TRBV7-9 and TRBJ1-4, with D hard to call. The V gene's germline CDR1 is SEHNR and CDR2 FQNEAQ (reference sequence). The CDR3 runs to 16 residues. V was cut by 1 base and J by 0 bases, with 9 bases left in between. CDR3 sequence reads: CASSLGGTATNEKLFF. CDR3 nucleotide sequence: TGTGCCAGCAGCTTAGGTGGTACTGCAACTAATGAAAAACTGTTTTTT.

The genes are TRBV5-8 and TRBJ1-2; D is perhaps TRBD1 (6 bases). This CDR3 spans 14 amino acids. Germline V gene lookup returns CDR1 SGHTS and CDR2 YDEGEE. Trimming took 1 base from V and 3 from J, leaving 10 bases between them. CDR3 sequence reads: CASSLFRGYYGYTF. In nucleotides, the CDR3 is TGTGCCAGCAGCTTGTTCAGGGGCTACTATGGCTACACCTTC.

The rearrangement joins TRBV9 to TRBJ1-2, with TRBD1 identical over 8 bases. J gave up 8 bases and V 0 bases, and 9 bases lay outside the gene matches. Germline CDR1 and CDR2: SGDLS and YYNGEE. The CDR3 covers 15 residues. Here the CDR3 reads CASSVGLQGERGYTF. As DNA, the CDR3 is TGTGCCAGCAGCGTAGGCTTACAGGGGGAAAGAGGCTACACCTTC.

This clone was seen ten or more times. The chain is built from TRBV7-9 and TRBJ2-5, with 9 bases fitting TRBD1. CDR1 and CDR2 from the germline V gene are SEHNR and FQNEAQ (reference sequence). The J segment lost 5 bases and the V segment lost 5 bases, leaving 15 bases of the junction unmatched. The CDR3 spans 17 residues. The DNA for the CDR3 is TGTGCCAGCAGCCCGAGAGGCGGGACAGGGTTGGGGGAGACCCAGTACTTC. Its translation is CASSPRGGTGLGETQYF.

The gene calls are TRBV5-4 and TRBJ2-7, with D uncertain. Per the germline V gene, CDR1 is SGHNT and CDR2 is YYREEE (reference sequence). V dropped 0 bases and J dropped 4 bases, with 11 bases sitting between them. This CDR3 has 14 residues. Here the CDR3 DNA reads TGTGCCAGCAGCTTGGCGACTCACTCATACGAGCAGTACTTC. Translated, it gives CASSLATHSYEQYF. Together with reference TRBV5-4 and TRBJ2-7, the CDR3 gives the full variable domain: ETGVTQSPTHLIKTRGQQVTLRCSSQSGHNTVSWYQQALGQGPQFIFQYYREEENGRGNFPPRFSGLQFPNYSSELNVNALELDDSALYLCASSLATHSYEQYFGPGTRLTVT.

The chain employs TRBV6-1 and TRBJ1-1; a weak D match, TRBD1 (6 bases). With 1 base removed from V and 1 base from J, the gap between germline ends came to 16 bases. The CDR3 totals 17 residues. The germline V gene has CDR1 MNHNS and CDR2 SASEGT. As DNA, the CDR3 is TGTGCCAGCAGTGAAGTTTCCACAGGGCACGGGAACACTGAAGCTTTCTTT. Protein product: CASSEVSTGHGNTEAFF.

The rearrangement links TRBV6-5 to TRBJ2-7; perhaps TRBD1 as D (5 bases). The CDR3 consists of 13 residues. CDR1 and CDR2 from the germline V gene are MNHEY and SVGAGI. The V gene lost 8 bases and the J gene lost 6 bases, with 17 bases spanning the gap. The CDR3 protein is CASFLSGSGEQYF. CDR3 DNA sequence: TGTGCCAGCTTCCTTTCAGGGTCTGGCGAGCAGTACTTC.

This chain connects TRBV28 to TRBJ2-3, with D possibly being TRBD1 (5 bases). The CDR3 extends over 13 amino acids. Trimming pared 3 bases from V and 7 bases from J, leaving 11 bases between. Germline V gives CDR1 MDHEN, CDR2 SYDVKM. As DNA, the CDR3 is TGTGCCAGCAGTTTTCAGGGCGGCAATACGCAGTATTTT. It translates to CASSFQGGNTQYF.

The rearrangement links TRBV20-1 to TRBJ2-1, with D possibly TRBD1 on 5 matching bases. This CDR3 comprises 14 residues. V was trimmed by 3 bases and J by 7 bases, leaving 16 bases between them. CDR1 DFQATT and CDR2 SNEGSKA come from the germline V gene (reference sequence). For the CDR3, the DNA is TGCAGTGCTAGTTGGGCAGGGTTTAAAAATGAGCAGTTCTTC. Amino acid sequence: CSASWAGFKNEQFF.

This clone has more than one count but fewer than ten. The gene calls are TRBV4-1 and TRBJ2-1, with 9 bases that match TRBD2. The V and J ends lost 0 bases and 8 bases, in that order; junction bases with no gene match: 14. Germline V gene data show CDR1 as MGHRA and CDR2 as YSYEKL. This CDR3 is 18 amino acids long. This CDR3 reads CASSQDSSAGGPPDEQFF. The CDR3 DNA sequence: TGCGCCAGCAGCCAAGATTCGTCGGCGGGAGGGCCGCCCGATGAGCAGTTCTTC.

The CDR3 DNA reads TGTGCCAGCAGCGAGTCACAGGGAGGGAGCACTGAAGCTTTCTTT. Its protein is CASSESQGGSTEAFF. The V and J genes are TRBV7-8 and TRBJ1-1; D perhaps matches TRBD1 (6 bases). The CDR3 contains 15 residues. Germline V gives CDR1 SGHVS, CDR2 FQNEAQ. Trimming took off 5 bases at V and 4 bases at J, with 17 bases between the two ends.

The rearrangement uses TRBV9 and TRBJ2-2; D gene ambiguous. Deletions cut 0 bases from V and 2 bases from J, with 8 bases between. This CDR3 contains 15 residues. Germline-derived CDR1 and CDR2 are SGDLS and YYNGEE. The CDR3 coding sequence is TGTGCCAGCAGCGTAGAACAGATCAACACCGGGGAGCTGTTTTTT. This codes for CASSVEQINTGELFF. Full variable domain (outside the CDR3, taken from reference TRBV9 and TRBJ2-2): DSGVTQTPKHLITATGQRVTLRCSPRSGDLSVYWYQQSLDQGLQFLIQYYNGEERAKGNILERFSAQQFPDLHSELNLSSLELGDSALYFCASSVEQINTGELFFGEGSRLTVL.

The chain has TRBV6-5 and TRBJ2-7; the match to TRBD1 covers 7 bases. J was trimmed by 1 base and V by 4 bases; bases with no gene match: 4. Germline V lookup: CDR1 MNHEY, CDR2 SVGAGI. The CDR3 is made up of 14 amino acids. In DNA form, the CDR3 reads TGTGCCAGCAGTTCCGAGACAGGGTCCTACGAGCAGTACTTC. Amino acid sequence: CASSSETGSYEQYF.

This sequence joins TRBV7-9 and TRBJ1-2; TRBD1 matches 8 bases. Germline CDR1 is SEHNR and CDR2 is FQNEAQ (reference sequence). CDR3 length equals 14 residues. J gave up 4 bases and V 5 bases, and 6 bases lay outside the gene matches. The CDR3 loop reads CASSLSTGVYGYTF. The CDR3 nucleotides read TGTGCCAGCAGCCTATCGACAGGGGTCTATGGCTACACCTTC.

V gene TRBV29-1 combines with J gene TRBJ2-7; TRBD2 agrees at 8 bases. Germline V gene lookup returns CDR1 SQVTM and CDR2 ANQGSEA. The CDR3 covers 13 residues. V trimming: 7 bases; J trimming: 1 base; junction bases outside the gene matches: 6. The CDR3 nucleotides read TGCAGCGCATTAGCGGGAAATTCCTACGAGCAGTACTTC. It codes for CSALAGNSYEQYF.

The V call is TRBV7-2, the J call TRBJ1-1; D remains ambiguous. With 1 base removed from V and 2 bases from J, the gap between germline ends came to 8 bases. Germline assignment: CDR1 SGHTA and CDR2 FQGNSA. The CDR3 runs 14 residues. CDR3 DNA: TGTGCCAGCAGCTTAGTTGGCCTCAACACTGAAGCTTTCTTT. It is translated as CASSLVGLNTEAFF.

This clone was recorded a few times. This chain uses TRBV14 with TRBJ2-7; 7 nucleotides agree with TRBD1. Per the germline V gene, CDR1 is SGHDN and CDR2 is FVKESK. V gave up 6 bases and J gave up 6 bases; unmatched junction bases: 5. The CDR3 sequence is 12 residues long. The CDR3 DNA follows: TGTGCCAGCAGTCCACAGGGGTTCGAGCAGTACTTC. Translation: CASSPQGFEQYF.